In this sample, the clone carrying this TCR beta chain turned up a few times. CDR1 is SEHNR and CDR2 is FQNEAQ in the germline V gene (reference sequence). This CDR3 spans 13 amino acids. V gave up 5 bases and J gave up 4 bases; unmatched junction bases: 2. These data are taken from a study of blood T cell repertoires in COVID-19. Study at large: The analysed material was cDNA or gDNA that came from T cells, B-cell-depleted T cells, or PBMCs.

Sequencing used immunoSEQ multiplex PCR; TCRdb keeps in-frame clones, though not all of them. The top ten hold less than 20% of the sample, which has around 250,000 clones, 70% to 90% seen once. The sample consisted of PBMCs or T cells enriched from blood (not recorded which). This rearrangement joins TRBV7-9 to TRBJ1-3; TRBD1 matches 7 bases. This sequence was found in a man aged 18 to 29 who had recovered from COVID-19. The CDR3 bases are TGTGCCAGCAGCCAGGGACAGGGAAACACCATATATTTT. Its translation is CASSQGQGNTIYF.